The 5 T cell receptor beta chains below were found in one sample sequenced in a study of OX40 agonist ivuxolimab in advanced cancers. The protocol was immunoSEQ multiplex PCR, while the TCRdb copy is restricted to in-frame clones and leaves out a portion. The sample holds about 70,000 clones, roughly 90% seen once. The starting material was CD4+ or CD8+ T cells sorted from blood, obtained in a trial of the OX40 agonist ivuxolimab. The receptors were gathered from an adult with an advanced solid tumor such as melanoma, head and neck, liver or kidney cancer.

The chain links TRBV6-5 to TRBJ1-2; 7 nucleotides align to TRBD1. V was pared by 5 bases and J by 5 bases, with 11 bases of the junction left unmatched. Germline CDR1 is MNHEY and CDR2 is SVGAGI. The CDR3 covers 15 residues. The CDR3 DNA is TGTGCCAGCAGTACCCAAGCCACAGGGGATTATGGCTACACCTTC. This encodes CASSTQATGDYGYTF.

J is TRBJ2-7 and V is TRBV29-1; tentative D call: TRBD1 (6 bases). Germline V gene lookup returns CDR1 SQVTM and CDR2 ANQGSEA. The CDR3 consists of 13 residues. V was pared by 3 bases and J by 7 bases, with 16 bases between. DNA for the CDR3: TGCAGCGTTGATCGGGGACACGGGGCTGAGCAGTACTTC. Protein sequence: CSVDRGHGAEQYF.

The chain's CDR3 is CASSPRRVEKTLYTGELFF. The CDR3 nucleotides read TGTGCCAGCAGCCCCCGTCGGGTGGAGAAGACACTGTACACCGGGGAGCTGTTTTTT. The chain recombines TRBV7-9 with TRBJ2-2; D is uncertain. CDR3 length: 19 residues. V lost 5 bases and J 3 bases, leaving 25 bases between the germline ends. Germline CDR1 is SEHNR and CDR2 is FQNEAQ (reference sequence).

The gene calls are TRBV11-2 and TRBJ2-2; TRBD2 aligns across 8 bases. The germline gives CDR1 SGHAT, CDR2 FQNNGV. V trimming: 1 base; J trimming: 3 bases; junction bases outside the gene matches: 7. The CDR3 loop spans 17 amino acids. DNA of the CDR3: TGTGCCAGCAGCTTAGGTGCGGGGGGCCTAGACACCGGGGAGCTGTTTTTT. Its protein is CASSLGAGGLDTGELFF. Complete variable domain (other parts from reference TRBV11-2 and TRBJ2-2): EAGVAQSPRYKIIEKRQSVAFWCNPISGHATLYWYQQILGQGPKLLIQFQNNGVVDDSQLPKDRFSAERLKGVDSTLKIQPAKLEDSAVYLCASSLGAGGLDTGELFFGEGSRLTVL.

V gene TRBV19 combines with J gene TRBJ1-2; D perhaps matches TRBD1 (5 bases). Per germline, CDR1 LNHDA and CDR2 SQIVND (reference sequence). The CDR3 loop spans 10 amino acids. The V gene lost 10 bases and the J gene lost 5 bases, with 8 bases spanning the gap. The CDR3 spells CANYRYGYTF. The CDR3 DNA is TGTGCCAATTACAGGTATGGCTACACCTTC.